A single sample is the source of the 29 T cell receptor beta chains below, sequenced in a study of Graves' ophthalmopathy and Graves' hyperthyroidism. From RNA, the CDR3 regions of TCR beta chains were amplified and sequenced. Scientists carried out first-round RT-PCR using HTBI primers and then a second-round multiplex PCR. TCRdb ran MiXCR on the multiplex PCR reads and lists one entry per CDR3 protein. The sample lists about 400,000 distinct CDR3 sequences, roughly 15% occurring once. The sample taken for sequencing was peripheral blood. The source of these receptors is a woman under 30 with stable Graves' hyperthyroidism.

For this clonotype: One end of the junction does not line up with germline, which may come from a read error. The gene calls are TRBV24-1 and TRBJ2-7; 8 bases align to TRBD1. This CDR3 comprises 17 residues. Germline CDR1 KGHDR, CDR2 SFDVKD. CDR3 DNA sequence: TGTGCCACCAGTGTGGGGAATCCCGGGCAGGGGGCCTACGAGCATTACTTC. It encodes CATSVGNPGQGAYEHYF.

By share, this clonotype counts as medium-sized. The chain links TRBV6-2 or TRBV6-3 to TRBJ1-1; D ambiguous. The CDR3 totals 13 residues. The V and J ends lost 2 bases and 0 bases respectively, with 4 bases between them. Germline lookup yields CDR1 MNHEY and CDR2 SVGEGT. CDR3: CASSYTLNTEAFF. CDR3 coding DNA: TGTGCCAGCAGTTACACCCTGAACACTGAAGCTTTCTTT.

This chain uses TRBV20-1 with TRBJ2-7; 8 bases are shared with TRBD1. Looked up from germline, CDR1 is DFQATT and CDR2 is SNEGSKA (reference sequence). V was pared by 4 bases and J by 9 bases, with 14 bases of the junction left unmatched. The CDR3 extends over 14 amino acids. Here the CDR3 DNA reads TGCAGTGCTATTTTACCGGGACAGGCCAAAGGGCAGTACTTC. Translating it yields CSAILPGQAKGQYF.

The sample holds many counts of this clonotype. V usage is TRBV6-1 and J usage is TRBJ1-6; 8 nucleotides align to TRBD1. The CDR3 contains 12 residues. Per the germline V gene, CDR1 is MNHNS and CDR2 is SASEGT. J was trimmed by 10 bases and V by 7 bases; bases with no gene match: 3. The CDR3 protein is CASMGDRSPLHF. CDR3 in DNA: TGTGCCAGCATGGGGGACAGGTCACCCCTCCACTTT.

This clonotype was seen repeatedly, ten times or more. CDR3 sequence: CASSFSESGQPQHF. The DNA of the CDR3 is TGTGCCAGCAGTTTCTCCGAAAGTGGGCAGCCCCAGCATTTT. The chain couples TRBV12-3 or TRBV12-4 to TRBJ1-5; D not certain. V lost 3 bases and J lost 7, with 13 bases in between. CDR3 length: 14 amino acids.

In its sample, this clonotype was seen many times. The rearrangement links TRBV6-5 to TRBJ1-1; 7 bases fit TRBD1. The CDR3 has 16 amino acids. Germline V gene sequence: CDR1 MNHEY, CDR2 SVGAGI. V gave up 8 bases and J gave up 1 base; unmatched junction bases: 13. CDR3 protein: CASRNRQGRANTEAFF. The CDR3 DNA follows: TGTGCCAGCCGAAATCGACAGGGAAGGGCGAACACTGAAGCTTTCTTT.

The chain has TRBV11-2 and TRBJ2-7; no firm D call. The germline V gene encodes CDR1 SGHAT and CDR2 FQNNGV. The V gene lost 7 bases and the J gene lost 2 bases, with 12 bases spanning the gap. This CDR3 contains 13 residues. CDR3: CASTRGPTYEQYF. DNA of the CDR3: TGTGCCAGCACCAGAGGTCCTACCTACGAGCAGTACTTC.

The gene calls are TRBV2 and TRBJ2-2; D gene uncertain. CDR1 is SNHLY, CDR2 FYNNEI, per germline. V gave up 0 bases and J gave up 6 bases, with 8 bases separating them. The CDR3 consists of 14 residues. CDR3 sequence: CASSEAELAGELFF. DNA for the CDR3: TGTGCCAGCAGTGAAGCGGAGTTGGCCGGGGAGCTGTTTTTT. Together with reference TRBV2 and TRBJ2-2, the CDR3 gives the full variable domain: EPEVTQTPSHQVTQMGQEVILRCVPISNHLYFYWYRQILGQKVEFLVSFYNNEISEKSEIFDDQFSVERPDGSNFTLKIRSTKLEDSAMYFCASSEAELAGELFFGEGSRLTVL.

At least ten counts were recorded for this clonotype. The chain uses TRBV12-3 or TRBV12-4 and TRBJ2-7; a possible D gene is TRBD1 (6 bases). The V gene lost 5 bases and the J gene lost 2 bases, with 13 bases spanning the gap. This CDR3 contains 14 residues. CDR3 in amino acids: CASSNNRVPYEQYF. In nucleotides, the CDR3 is TGTGCCAGCAGTAATAACAGGGTGCCCTACGAGCAGTACTTC.

At least ten counts were recorded for this clonotype. This chain joins TRBV19 and TRBJ2-5, with TRBD1 matching over 7 bases. CDR1 is LNHDA, CDR2 SQIVND, per germline (reference sequence). The CDR3 is made up of 15 amino acids. With V trimmed by 4 bases and J by 3 bases, 8 bases remained unmatched. In nucleotides, the CDR3 is TGTGCCAGTAGTACCCCCCGCAGGGGGAAAGAGACCCAGTACTTC. This gives the protein CASSTPRRGKETQYF.

This clonotype was observed a few times. The chain uses TRBV29-1 and TRBJ2-5; 8 bases agree with TRBD1. The CDR3 spans 14 residues. The V and J ends lost 4 bases and 3 bases, in that order; junction bases with no gene match: 7. Per the germline V gene, CDR1 is SQVTM and CDR2 is ANQGSEA. The CDR3, as DNA: TGCAGCGTTGTAAGAGACAGGGGTAAAGAGACCCAGTACTTC. Its protein is CSVVRDRGKETQYF.

This clonotype showed up many times. The chain is built from TRBV28 and TRBJ2-7, with a possible D match to TRBD1 (6 bases). The V gene lost 4 bases and the J gene lost 4 bases, with 20 bases spanning the gap. The CDR3 extends over 16 amino acids. Germline V gene lookup returns CDR1 MDHEN and CDR2 SYDVKM. The CDR3 nucleotides are TGTGCCAGCAGTTCCTACTCCCCGGGACACCCTTACGAGCAGTACTTC. It is translated as CASSSYSPGHPYEQYF.

This clonotype was seen ten or more times. This chain connects TRBV7-3 to TRBJ2-5; D not resolved. Germline CDR1 and CDR2: SGHTA and FQGTGA. The CDR3 covers 15 residues. Deletions cut 5 bases from V and 1 base from J, with 14 bases between. CDR3 region: CASSTQGAAQETQYF. CDR3 coding DNA: TGTGCCAGCAGCACCCAAGGTGCCGCCCAAGAGACCCAGTACTTC.

This clonotype was detected many times. V usage is TRBV24-1 and J usage is TRBJ1-2; D gene uncertain. V lost 0 bases, J lost 8 bases, and 6 bases lay in between. Germline CDR1 and CDR2: KGHDR and SFDVKD. The CDR3 has 12 amino acids. Written as DNA, the CDR3 is TGTGCCACCAGTGATTTGCTAGGAGGCTACACCTTC. This encodes CATSDLLGGYTF.

This clonotype was picked up many times. Here the CDR3 DNA reads TGTGCCAGCAGAGACTATTATACTGAAGCTTTCTTT. Residues: CASRDYYTEAFF. V gene TRBV6-2 or TRBV6-3 combines with J gene TRBJ1-1; the D is unclear. Germline V lookup: CDR1 MNHEY, CDR2 SVGEGT. V was pared by 6 bases and J by 5 bases, with 10 bases between. The CDR3 sequence is 12 residues long.

The sample holds many counts of this clonotype. The rearrangement joins TRBV29-1 to TRBJ1-1; TRBD1 aligns across 7 bases. Germline CDR1 is SQVTM and CDR2 is ANQGSEA. V shed 7 bases, J shed 2 bases, and the junction held 4 bases outside the gene matches. This CDR3 spans 12 amino acids. CDR3 DNA sequence: TGCAGCGCTGACAGGGTAAACACTGAAGCTTTCTTT. Translation: CSADRVNTEAFF. Looking up the rest from reference TRBV29-1 and TRBJ1-1 gives the full variable domain: SAVISQKPSRDICQRGTSLTIQCQVDSQVTMMFWYRQQPGQSLTLIATANQGSEATYESGFVIDKFPISRPNLTFSTLTVSNMSPEDSSIYLCSADRVNTEAFFGQGTRLTVV.

This clonotype has only a few counts. The chain recombines TRBV4-1 with TRBJ2-7; possible D gene TRBD1, 5 bases. Germline values: CDR1 MGHRA, CDR2 YSYEKL. V lost 4 bases to trimming and J lost 5 bases, with 15 bases between them. The CDR3 contains 14 residues. The CDR3 coding sequence is TGCGCCAGCAGCCTGAGTAGGGGCCGGAACGAGCAGTACTTC. Residues: CASSLSRGRNEQYF.

This clonotype occurred once. The V and J genes are TRBV6-5 and TRBJ2-5; weak D call: TRBD1 (5 bases). Germline CDR1 and CDR2: MNHEY and SVGAGI. The V and J ends lost 5 bases and 1 base respectively, with 8 bases between them. There are 13 residues in the CDR3. CDR3 residues: CASSHRIQETQYF. The CDR3 DNA reads as TGTGCCAGCAGTCACAGGATCCAAGAGACCCAGTACTTC.

This clonotype was seen at least ten times. V is TRBV28 and J is TRBJ2-7; tentatively, D is TRBD2 (6 bases). V was pared by 5 bases and J by 4 bases, with 12 bases between. The CDR3 loop spans 13 amino acids. Germline V lookup: CDR1 MDHEN, CDR2 SYDVKM. The CDR3 DNA follows: TGTGCCAGCAGTCCGGGGACTCGTTACGAGCAGTACTTC. Translation gives CASSPGTRYEQYF.

The V and J genes are TRBV24-1 and TRBJ2-2; 9 bases line up with TRBD1. The V segment lost 7 bases and the J segment 5 bases; nucleotides outside the gene matches: 1. Germline assignment: CDR1 KGHDR and CDR2 SFDVKD. The CDR3 is 13 amino acids. This CDR3 is CATRDRGTGELFF. Here the CDR3 DNA reads TGTGCCACCAGGGACAGGGGAACCGGGGAGCTGTTTTTT.

At least ten counts were recorded for this clonotype. This chain's CDR3 is CASSSGTGETNLNTEAFF. As DNA, the CDR3 is TGTGCCAGCAGTTCCGGGACAGGAGAAACAAATTTGAACACTGAAGCTTTCTTT. V gene TRBV12-3 or TRBV12-4 combines with J gene TRBJ1-1; 8 positions agree with TRBD1. V dropped 4 bases and J dropped 0; count of bases not matched to a gene: 13. The CDR3 extends over 18 amino acids.

On this clonotype: A clone one base away is much larger, so this may be a read error. The rearrangement links TRBV18 to TRBJ2-7; D call uncertain. There are 15 residues in the CDR3. Germline V gene lookup returns CDR1 KGHSH and CDR2 LQKENI. Trimming removed 8 bases from V and 5 bases from J, with 22 bases in between. The CDR3 is CASARTTRPPHEQYF. DNA for the CDR3: TGTGCCAGCGCACGTACGACTCGACCCCCCCACGAGCAGTACTTC.

The J gene is TRBJ2-7, the V gene TRBV11-1; D is unclear. The V gene lost 2 bases and the J gene lost 1 base, with 9 bases spanning the gap. The CDR3 runs to 14 residues. Germline V lookup: CDR1 SGHAT, CDR2 FQDESV (reference sequence). CDR3 residues: CASSLFGNSYEQYF. CDR3 DNA: TGTGCCAGCAGCTTATTTGGGAATTCCTACGAGCAGTACTTC.

This clonotype has just one count. This clone may be a read error of a much larger clone one base away. This rearrangement joins TRBV19 to TRBJ2-5; D is unresolved. V shed 2 bases and J shed 4 bases, with 11 bases lying between them. Germline CDR1 reads LNHDA; CDR2 reads SQIVND (reference sequence). There are 14 residues in the CDR3. The CDR3 bases are TGTGCCAGTAGTATAAGGGCCCAGTCAGAGACCCAGTACTTC. Protein product: CASSIRAQSETQYF.

This clonotype was counted many times. The gene calls are TRBV6-5 and TRBJ1-5; 9 positions agree with TRBD1. The CDR3 has 17 residues. The J segment lost 2 bases and the V segment lost 2 bases, leaving 7 bases of the junction unmatched. CDR1 and CDR2 from the germline V gene are MNHEY and SVGAGI. Here the CDR3 reads CASSYRTGGDRNQPQHF. CDR3 DNA sequence: TGTGCCAGCAGTTACCGTACAGGGGGCGATCGCAATCAGCCCCAGCATTTT.

This chain connects TRBV27 to TRBJ2-1; the match to TRBD2 covers 9 bases. This CDR3 spans 16 amino acids. Looked up from germline, CDR1 is MNHEY and CDR2 is SMNVEV (reference sequence). J was trimmed by 2 bases and V by 3 bases; bases with no gene match: 5. Here the CDR3 reads CASSFEAGGPYNEQFF. CDR3 in DNA: TGTGCCAGCAGTTTCGAAGCGGGGGGTCCCTACAATGAGCAGTTCTTC.

The table lists this clonotype with a few counts. This may be a read error, as it is one base from a much larger clone. This chain joins TRBV29-1 and TRBJ1-1; D is ambiguous. Trimming pared 7 bases from V and 1 base from J, leaving 10 bases between. This CDR3 region has 12 residues. CDR1 is SQVTM, CDR2 ANQGSEA, per germline. For the CDR3, the DNA is TGCAGCGGTGTACAGTCGAACACTGAAGCTTTCTTT. This sequence encodes CSGVQSNTEAFF. Supplemented by reference TRBV29-1 and TRBJ1-1, the full variable domain reads SAVISQKPSRDICQRGTSLTIQCQVDSQVTMMFWYRQQPGQSLTLIATANQGSEATYESGFVIDKFPISRPNLTFSTLTVSNMSPEDSSIYLCSGVQSNTEAFFGQGTRLTVV.

This clonotype was observed at least ten times. The CDR3 sequence: CASRRWGRSNTGELFF. DNA for the CDR3: TGTGCCAGCAGGCGGTGGGGCAGGTCGAACACCGGGGAGCTGTTTTTT. V and J are TRBV6-2 or TRBV6-3 and TRBJ2-2; maybe TRBD1 (5 bases). The CDR3 is 16 amino acids. V lost 6 bases to trimming and J lost 0 bases, with 14 bases between them. In germline, CDR1 is MNHEY, CDR2 SVGEGT.

This clonotype was detected ten times or more. The chain carries TRBV7-8 and TRBJ1-2, with D perhaps matching TRBD1 (5 bases). The V end lost 5 bases, the J end lost 4 bases, and 11 bases lay between the germline ends. This CDR3 is built from 13 residues. CDR1 SGHVS and CDR2 FQNEAQ come from the germline V gene. In DNA form, the CDR3 reads TGTGCCAGCAGCCCGACAGTGAGCTATGGCTACACCTTC. Its translation is CASSPTVSYGYTF.